A single sample is the source of the 9 T cell receptor beta chains below, sequenced in a study of blood T cell repertoires in COVID-19. Produced via immunoSEQ multiplex PCR; TCRdb's table is partial and in-frame only. The sample includes 55,000 to 65,000 clones, roughly 85% of them seen just once. Sequencing was performed on peripheral blood. The source of these receptors is a man aged 55 to 70 with acute or convalescent COVID-19.

This clone has only one observation. The rearrangement joins TRBV18 to TRBJ1-1; D remains ambiguous. CDR1 is KGHSH, CDR2 LQKENI, per germline. Trimming stripped 3 bases from V and 1 base from J, with 9 bases between. This CDR3 spans 14 amino acids. CDR3 bases: TGTGCCAGCTCACCGGACGAGGGGAACACTGAAGCTTTCTTT. As protein: CASSPDEGNTEAFF.

The V and J genes are TRBV4-2 and TRBJ2-2, with 7 bases aligning to TRBD1. Trimming cost V 4 bases and J 4 bases; bases outside gene matches: 15. Germline V CDR1 and CDR2: LGHNA, YNFKEQ. CDR3 length: 18 residues. The CDR3 DNA reads as TGTGCCAGCAGCCGGGATAACAGGGGCCAACCCCCCACCGGGGAGCTGTTTTTT. Encoded protein: CASSRDNRGQPPTGELFF.

V is TRBV19 and J is TRBJ1-1, with a possible D match to TRBD1 (6 bases). V was clipped by 3 bases and J by 3 bases, with 17 bases between them. Per the germline V gene, CDR1 is LNHDA and CDR2 is SQIVND (reference sequence). The CDR3 extends over 16 amino acids. In DNA form, the CDR3 reads TGTGCCAGTAGTATGTTGACAGGAAAGGGGTACACTGAAGCTTTCTTT. As protein: CASSMLTGKGYTEAFF.

The V gene is TRBV27, the J gene TRBJ1-6; D is uncertain. The germline CDR1 and CDR2 sequences are MNHEY and SMNVEV (reference sequence). V was cut by 3 bases and J by 7 bases, with 4 bases left in between. The CDR3 totals 12 residues. The CDR3: CASSLRNSPLHF. The CDR3 bases are TGTGCCAGCAGTTTGAGAAATTCACCCCTCCACTTT.

This chain joins TRBV14 and TRBJ1-2, with no clear D. CDR1 is SGHDN and CDR2 is FVKESK in the germline V gene. V gave up 0 bases and J gave up 4 bases, with 12 bases separating them. This CDR3 has 15 amino acids. CDR3 in amino acids: CASSQDWEEIYGYTF. CDR3 coding DNA: TGTGCCAGCAGCCAAGATTGGGAGGAGATCTATGGCTACACCTTC.

The V and J genes are TRBV27 and TRBJ1-1; 10 positions agree with TRBD1. The germline CDR1 and CDR2 sequences are MNHEY and SMNVEV (reference sequence). The CDR3 sequence is 15 residues long. Germline trimming cut 6 bases from V and 6 bases from J; bases unmatched to any gene: 10. In nucleotides, the CDR3 is TGTGCCAGCAGCCGTCGGACAGGGGGTTCGGCTGAAGCTTTCTTT. Protein product: CASSRRTGGSAEAFF.

This clone was counted once. V and J are TRBV7-9 and TRBJ2-5; 9 bases map to TRBD1. This CDR3 has 15 amino acids. With V trimmed by 1 base and J by 5 bases, 5 bases remained unmatched. Germline V CDR1 and CDR2: SEHNR, FQNEAQ (reference sequence). CDR3 in DNA: TGTGCCAGCAGCTTAGAGGGGACAGGGAAGGAGACCCAGTACTTC. It encodes CASSLEGTGKETQYF. The whole variable domain, filled in from reference TRBV7-9 and TRBJ2-5, reads DTGVSQNPRHKITKRGQNVTFRCDPISEHNRLYWYRQTLGQGPEFLTYFQNEAQLEKSRLLSDRFSAERPKGSFSTLEIQRTEQGDSAMYLCASSLEGTGKETQYFGPGTRLLVL.

This clone was observed a handful of times. The V and J genes are TRBV30 and TRBJ1-6; 7 nucleotides line up with TRBD1. CDR1 and CDR2 from the germline V gene are GTSNPN and SVGIG (reference sequence). V shed 0 bases and J 7 bases; nucleotides not matched to a gene: 9. The CDR3 sequence is 16 residues long. The chain's CDR3 is CAWSVTGAPGNSPLHF. The CDR3, as DNA: TGTGCCTGGAGTGTTACAGGGGCGCCGGGAAATTCACCCCTCCACTTT. The whole variable domain, filled in from reference TRBV30 and TRBJ1-6, reads SQTIHQWPATLVQPVGSPLSLECTVEGTSNPNLYWYRQAAGRGLQLLFYSVGIGQISSEVPQNLSASRPQDRQFILSSKKLLLSDSGFYLCAWSVTGAPGNSPLHFGNGTRLTVT.

This clone was seen many times. This sequence joins TRBV5-6 and TRBJ1-1; TRBD1 is a possible D gene (6 bases). Germline assignment: CDR1 SGHDT and CDR2 YYEEEE. V lost 1 base to trimming and J lost 5 bases, with 6 bases between them. The CDR3 consists of 12 residues. The CDR3 DNA reads TGTGCCAGCAGCTTGCAGGGGACTGAAGCTTTCTTT. It encodes CASSLQGTEAFF. The whole variable domain, remainder taken from reference TRBV5-6 and TRBJ1-1, is DAGVTQSPTHLIKTRGQQVTLRCSPKSGHDTVSWYQQALGQGPQFIFQYYEEEERQRGNFPDRFSGHQFPNYSSELNVNALLLGDSALYLCASSLQGTEAFFGQGTRLTVV.